The 20 T cell receptor beta chains presented below share a single source sample, sequenced in a study of T cell repertoires in cytomegalovirus infection. What these receptors recognize is not known. TCRdb analysed the reads with MiXCR anew, one entry per CDR3 protein. The sample holds around 310,000 distinct CDR3 sequences, approximately 32% seen once. The sequences come from cultured PBMCs, collected from culture after CMV antigen stimulation. All receptors derive from a human donor in good health (CMV status not recorded). Some clones in this sample may be carry-over from other donors' samples.

The chain combines TRBV11-2 with TRBJ2-1; TRBD2 might be the D (7 bases). The V and J ends lost 6 bases and 2 bases respectively, with 17 bases between them. The germline V gene has CDR1 SGHAT and CDR2 FQNNGV. The CDR3 runs 16 residues. The CDR3 sequence is CASRPWGGDPYNEQFF. Written as DNA, the CDR3 is TGTGCCAGCAGGCCATGGGGGGGCGACCCCTACAATGAGCAGTTCTTC.

This clonotype was picked up a small number of times. The V call is TRBV19, the J call TRBJ1-5, with a tentative D call TRBD1 (6 bases). The CDR3 spans 14 residues. Trimming took off 5 bases at V and 2 bases at J, with 10 bases between the two ends. From germline, CDR1 is LNHDA and CDR2 SQIVND (reference sequence). The CDR3 region is CASSFTGRNQPQHF. CDR3 sequence (DNA): TGTGCCAGTAGTTTTACAGGGCGCAATCAGCCCCAGCATTTT.

This clonotype was seen more than once but under ten times. V usage is TRBV20-1 and J usage is TRBJ1-5; perhaps TRBD1 as D (6 bases). Germline CDR1 and CDR2: DFQATT and SNEGSKA (reference sequence). This CDR3 is built from 13 residues. Between the trimmed V and J ends, which lost 5 bases and 5 bases, there was a span of 13 bases. CDR3 sequence: CSAPGQMDQPQHF. Here the CDR3 DNA reads TGCAGTGCTCCGGGACAAATGGATCAGCCCCAGCATTTT.

This clonotype appeared a few times. This chain joins TRBV4-1 and TRBJ1-5; the D is unclear. CDR1 is MGHRA and CDR2 is YSYEKL in the germline V gene. CDR3 length: 13 residues. The germline V and J ends were trimmed by 0 bases and 7 bases, with 7 bases remaining between them. The CDR3 DNA sequence: TGCGCCAGCAGCCAAGAGAGGTGGCAGCCCCAGCATTTT. It translates to CASSQERWQPQHF.

V is TRBV12-3 or TRBV12-4 and J is TRBJ1-2, with TRBD1 as a possible D gene (5 bases). This CDR3 is built from 13 residues. V was shortened by 6 bases and J by 10 bases, with 18 bases between the two germline ends. The CDR3 sequence is CASSLRDLYFYTF. In DNA, the CDR3 is TGTGCCAGCAGCCTCCGGGACCTCTATTTCTACACCTTC.

This clonotype was recorded many times. The J gene is TRBJ1-1, the V gene TRBV7-2; 8 bases line up with TRBD1. V trimming: 5 bases; J trimming: 2 bases; junction bases outside the gene matches: 7. This CDR3 is 15 amino acids long. Germline loops: CDR1 SGHTA, CDR2 FQGNSA. CDR3 region: CASSPYRGGNTEAFF. The CDR3 DNA sequence: TGTGCCAGCAGCCCTTACAGGGGGGGAAACACTGAAGCTTTCTTT. The whole variable domain, filled in from reference TRBV7-2 and TRBJ1-1, reads GAGVSQSPSNKVTEKGKDVELRCDPISGHTALYWYRQSLGQGLEFLIYFQGNSAPDKSGLPSDRFSAERTGGSVSTLTIQRTQQEDSAVYLCASSPYRGGNTEAFFGQGTRLTVV.

This clonotype was recorded a few times. The chain combines TRBV7-9 with TRBJ1-1; D gene unclear. The ends were cut back, 2 bases at V and 3 bases at J, with 13 bases in the middle. CDR1 SEHNR and CDR2 FQNEAQ come from the germline V gene (reference sequence). The CDR3 runs to 15 residues. CDR3 amino acids: CASSLLGRIDTEAFF. Here the CDR3 DNA reads TGTGCCAGCAGCTTACTAGGGAGGATAGACACTGAAGCTTTCTTT.

The sample holds one count of this clonotype. The rearrangement links TRBV20-1 to TRBJ2-1; TRBD1 or TRBD2 may be the D gene (5 bases each). This CDR3 is built from 14 residues. With 3 bases removed from V and 11 bases from J, the gap between germline ends came to 20 bases. Per germline, CDR1 DFQATT and CDR2 SNEGSKA (reference sequence). CDR3: CSARTGTDLMKQFF. For the CDR3, the DNA is TGCAGTGCTAGGACCGGGACCGACCTAATGAAGCAGTTCTTC.

This rearrangement joins TRBV6-6 to TRBJ2-7; no definite D call. Germline V gene data show CDR1 as MNHNY and CDR2 as SVGAGI (reference sequence). The length of the CDR3 is 11 residues. V lost 7 bases and J lost 6, with 10 bases in between. CDR3 residues: CASISSGEQYF. Here the CDR3 DNA reads TGTGCCAGCATCAGCTCGGGCGAGCAGTACTTC.

This clonotype was counted ten times or more. This chain uses TRBV7-2 with TRBJ2-7; 10 nucleotides agree with TRBD2. V lost 0 bases and J lost 4; bases outside the gene matches: 6. Germline CDR1 and CDR2: SGHTA and FQGNSA. The CDR3 has 16 amino acids. The CDR3 DNA follows: TGTGCCAGCAGCTTAGCGCCTAGCGGGAGAATGTACGAGCAGTACTTC. Translated: CASSLAPSGRMYEQYF. Together with reference TRBV7-2 and TRBJ2-7, the CDR3 gives the full variable domain: GAGVSQSPSNKVTEKGKDVELRCDPISGHTALYWYRQSLGQGLEFLIYFQGNSAPDKSGLPSDRFSAERTGGSVSTLTIQRTQQEDSAVYLCASSLAPSGRMYEQYFGPGTRLTVT.

The genes are TRBV25-1 and TRBJ2-1; a weak D match, TRBD2 (7 bases). Trimming left V 8 bases short and J 4 bases short, with 18 bases between. CDR3 length: 15 residues. CDR1 MGHDK and CDR2 SYGVNS come from the germline V gene. This chain's CDR3 is CASGRGASVYNEQFF. CDR3 DNA sequence: TGTGCCAGCGGCCGGGGGGCTAGCGTTTACAATGAGCAGTTCTTC.

This clonotype was detected many times. The genes are TRBV7-2 and TRBJ1-4; 9 bases align to TRBD1. CDR3 length: 14 amino acids. In germline, CDR1 is SGHTA, CDR2 FQGNSA. Germline trimming cut 6 bases from V and 6 bases from J; bases unmatched to any gene: 5. CDR3: CASRRDRVYEKLFF. CDR3 nucleotides: TGTGCCAGCAGGAGGGACAGGGTCTATGAAAAACTGTTTTTT.

This clonotype was recorded at least ten times. The CDR3 reads CASSLDVGTGTTEAFF. The CDR3 DNA is TGTGCCAGCAGCTTAGACGTAGGGACAGGGACCACTGAAGCTTTCTTT. The genes are TRBV7-8 and TRBJ1-1; 9 bases line up with TRBD1. The CDR3 has 16 amino acids. The V segment lost 1 base and the J segment 4 bases; nucleotides outside the gene matches: 7. Per germline, CDR1 SGHVS and CDR2 FQNEAQ.

The table lists this clonotype with a few counts. The chain carries TRBV7-2 and TRBJ1-6; 7 nucleotides line up with TRBD1. V was pared by 4 bases and J by 0 bases, with 15 bases of the junction left unmatched. The CDR3 is 20 amino acids. Per the germline V gene, CDR1 is SGHTA and CDR2 is FQGNSA. The CDR3 DNA reads TGTGCCAGCAGCTCCGGGGACAGCCTCATATACCGCTCCTATAATTCACCCCTCCACTTT. It yields the protein CASSSGDSLIYRSYNSPLHF.

This clonotype has a handful of counts. The CDR3 DNA sequence: TGCAGTGCCGGGGGACCAGCGAACGATGAGCAGTTCTTC. This translates into CSAGGPANDEQFF. The chain joins TRBV20-1 to TRBJ2-1; perhaps TRBD2 as D (6 bases). The V gene's germline CDR1 is DFQATT and CDR2 SNEGSKA (reference sequence). V gave up 6 bases and J gave up 8 bases, with 17 bases separating them. The CDR3 spans 13 residues.

Ten or more counts support this clonotype. The chain employs TRBV11-2 and TRBJ1-1; D is possibly TRBD1 (6 bases). The CDR3 totals 15 residues. With 6 bases removed from V and 2 bases from J, the gap between germline ends came to 16 bases. Germline V gene lookup returns CDR1 SGHAT and CDR2 FQNNGV. CDR3 nucleotide sequence: TGTGCCAGCAGACACAACCAGGACAGAAACACTGAAGCTTTCTTT. It encodes CASRHNQDRNTEAFF.

In its sample, this clonotype was seen many times. CDR3 sequence reads: CASSQNLGVQETQYF. CDR3 sequence (DNA): TGTGCCAGCAGCCAGAACCTCGGAGTCCAAGAGACCCAGTACTTC. The V call is TRBV7-2, the J call TRBJ2-5; the D is unclear. The germline CDR1 and CDR2 sequences are SGHTA and FQGNSA. The CDR3 covers 15 residues. The germline V and J ends were trimmed by 5 bases and 1 base, with 14 bases remaining between them.

This clonotype was seen at least ten times. For the CDR3, the DNA is TGTGCCAGCAGTGATCCGGGAAGAGGGAGAAATTCACCCCTCCACTTT. Encoded protein: CASSDPGRGRNSPLHF. The gene calls are TRBV25-1 and TRBJ1-6; D unresolved. CDR3 length: 16 amino acids. Per germline, CDR1 MGHDK and CDR2 SYGVNS. V lost 3 bases and J lost 7, with 16 bases in between.

This chain joins TRBV7-6 and TRBJ1-3; TRBD1 matches at 7 bases. There are 16 residues in the CDR3. V shed 3 bases and J 0 bases; nucleotides not matched to a gene: 5. Germline V gene lookup returns CDR1 SGHVS and CDR2 FNYEAQ. CDR3 sequence (DNA): TGTGCCAGCAGCTTGGGGGGGACAGTCTCTGGAAACACCATATATTTT. Protein product: CASSLGGTVSGNTIYF.

This chain joins TRBV29-1 and TRBJ1-2; 8 positions agree with TRBD1. Germline CDR1 is SQVTM and CDR2 is ANQGSEA. The CDR3 sequence is 13 residues long. The J segment lost 4 bases and the V segment lost 7 bases, leaving 8 bases of the junction unmatched. Here the CDR3 DNA reads TGCAGCGCCGGGGGACAGGCGATCTATGGCTACACCTTC. Translated, it gives CSAGGQAIYGYTF.